The 21 T cell receptor beta chains below come from one sample, sequenced in a study of T cells in Graves' hyperthyroidism and ophthalmopathy. Authors of the study amplified TCR beta CDR3 regions from RNA transcripts. Using the HTBI primer set, a first-round RT-PCR was run on the TCR CDR3. In TCRdb, the multiplex PCR reads were re-called with MiXCR into one record per CDR3 protein. The data show about 400,000 distinct CDR3 sequences, around a quarter seen once. The material sequenced was blood. Every receptor here comes from a man in his fifties or sixties with Graves' hyperthyroidism.

This clonotype was seen ten or more times. J is TRBJ2-5 and V is TRBV2, with 7 bases aligning to TRBD2. CDR3 length equals 14 residues. Germline lookup yields CDR1 SNHLY and CDR2 FYNNEI. Trimming removed 7 bases from V and 1 base from J; junction bases left unmatched: 6. The CDR3 DNA sequence: TGTGCCAGCAATAGTCGCGGGAGCCAAGAGACCCAGTACTTC. It specifies CASNSRGSQETQYF. Variable domain in full (rest from reference TRBV2 and TRBJ2-5): EPEVTQTPSHQVTQMGQEVILRCVPISNHLYFYWYRQILGQKVEFLVSFYNNEISEKSEIFDDQFSVERPDGSNFTLKIRSTKLEDSAMYFCASNSRGSQETQYFGPGTRLLVL.

There are a few counts of this clonotype. The genes are TRBV7-9 and TRBJ2-1; 7 nucleotides agree with TRBD2. Trimming at V came to 3 bases and at J to 0 bases, leaving 8 bases not matched to a gene. The CDR3 extends over 17 amino acids. Germline CDR1 is SEHNR and CDR2 is FQNEAQ (reference sequence). CDR3 DNA: TGTGCCAGCAGCTTCCTTGGCGGGACTACCTCCTACAATGAGCAGTTCTTC. It specifies CASSFLGGTTSYNEQFF.

The chain carries TRBV28 and TRBJ2-3; no clear D. There are 15 residues in the CDR3. The germline V gene encodes CDR1 MDHEN and CDR2 SYDVKM. V lost 1 base, J lost 6 bases, and 14 bases lay in between. In nucleotides, the CDR3 is TGTGCCAGCAGTTTATTAGGGCGTGGCGAGGATACGCAGTATTTT. Its protein product is CASSLLGRGEDTQYF.

The rearrangement joins TRBV5-4 to TRBJ2-4; 10 bases map to TRBD1. V was pared by 4 bases and J by 5 bases, with 6 bases of the junction left unmatched. The CDR3 has 15 amino acids. In germline, CDR1 is SGHNT, CDR2 YYREEE (reference sequence). The CDR3, as DNA: TGTGCCAGCAGCCAACCGGGACAGGGGCAAAACATTCAGTACTTC. As protein: CASSQPGQGQNIQYF.

This clonotype was found a few times. The rearrangement joins TRBV28 to TRBJ2-1; D is perhaps TRBD1 (5 bases). Trimming shortened V by 1 base and J by 0 bases, and 10 bases separated the two germline ends. This CDR3 is 16 amino acids long. Germline V gene lookup returns CDR1 MDHEN and CDR2 SYDVKM. The CDR3 spells CASSLYQGSSYNEQFF. The DNA for the CDR3 is TGTGCCAGCAGTTTATACCAGGGAAGCTCCTACAATGAGCAGTTCTTC.

The chain couples TRBV19 to TRBJ2-2; 12 nucleotides agree with TRBD2. Looked up from germline, CDR1 is LNHDA and CDR2 is SQIVND (reference sequence). V lost 6 bases and J lost 3; bases outside the gene matches: 14. CDR3 length: 19 amino acids. CDR3 in DNA: TGTGCCAGTAGGGCCTTAAGGACTAGCGGGATCGCGGACACCGGGGAGCTGTTTTTT. Translated: CASRALRTSGIADTGELFF. Full variable domain (rest looked up from reference TRBV19 and TRBJ2-2): DGGITQSPKYLFRKEGQNVTLSCEQNLNHDAMYWYRQDPGQGLRLIYYSQIVNDFQKGDIAEGYSVSREKKESFPLTVTSAQKNPTAFYLCASRALRTSGIADTGELFFGEGSRLTVL.

This clonotype occurred a few times. V is TRBV7-2 and J is TRBJ2-5; no clear D gene. From germline, CDR1 is SGHTA and CDR2 FQGNSA. This CDR3 has 13 residues. V was clipped by 3 bases and J by 1 base, with 6 bases between them. DNA for the CDR3: TGTGCCAGCAGCTTTAAGATCCAAGAGACCCAGTACTTC. Amino acids: CASSFKIQETQYF.

CDR3 in amino acids: CASRKGQDNEKLFF. The CDR3, as DNA: TGTGCCAGCAGAAAGGGACAAGATAATGAAAAACTGTTTTTT. The genes are TRBV6-1 and TRBJ1-4; tentative D call: TRBD1 (6 bases). Germline values: CDR1 MNHNS, CDR2 SASEGT. The germline V and J ends were trimmed by 6 bases and 4 bases, with 12 bases remaining between them. The CDR3 consists of 14 residues.

The chain uses TRBV20-1 and TRBJ2-6; perhaps TRBD2 as D (5 bases). The length of the CDR3 is 14 residues. The V end lost 2 bases, the J end lost 2 bases, and 7 bases lay between the germline ends. From germline, CDR1 is DFQATT and CDR2 SNEGSKA (reference sequence). For the CDR3, the DNA is TGCAGTGCTAGACAGGAGGCTGGGGCCAACGTCCTGACTTTC. Translation gives CSARQEAGANVLTF.

This clonotype has ten or more counts. V usage is TRBV28 and J usage is TRBJ2-3, with 9 bases lining up with TRBD1. After removal of 6 bases from V and 2 bases from J, the junction contained 6 bases not matched to a gene. The CDR3 sequence is 15 residues long. Germline CDR1 reads MDHEN; CDR2 reads SYDVKM. CDR3 residues: CASSPRTGVTDTQYF. For the CDR3, the DNA is TGTGCCAGCAGCCCCCGGACAGGGGTCACAGATACGCAGTATTTT.

At least ten counts were recorded for this clonotype. The rearrangement joins TRBV2 to TRBJ2-3; 7 bases fit TRBD1. Germline-derived CDR1 and CDR2 are SNHLY and FYNNEI. With V trimmed by 8 bases and J by 1 base, 3 bases remained unmatched. This CDR3 has 13 amino acids. CDR3 sequence: CASGTGGTDTQYF. The CDR3 bases are TGTGCCAGCGGTACAGGGGGCACAGATACGCAGTATTTT. Combining the CDR3 with reference TRBV2 and TRBJ2-3 gives the whole variable domain EPEVTQTPSHQVTQMGQEVILRCVPISNHLYFYWYRQILGQKVEFLVSFYNNEISEKSEIFDDQFSVERPDGSNFTLKIRSTKLEDSAMYFCASGTGGTDTQYFGPGTRLTVL.

This clonotype showed up many times. The chain employs TRBV27 and TRBJ2-1; TRBD2 agrees at 11 bases. The V gene's germline CDR1 is MNHEY and CDR2 SMNVEV (reference sequence). The V and J ends lost 5 bases and 0 bases, in that order; junction bases with no gene match: 0. The CDR3 length is 15 residues. CDR3 DNA sequence: TGTGCCAGCAGTACTAGCGGGAGCTCCTACAATGAGCAGTTCTTC. This codes for CASSTSGSSYNEQFF.

This clonotype was observed a few times. Written as DNA, the CDR3 is TGTGCCACCACAACCTCCTCTGGGGCCAACGTCCTGACTTTC. The encoded protein is CATTTSSGANVLTF. The chain joins TRBV6-1 to TRBJ2-6; D uncertain. Germline V gene data show CDR1 as MNHNS and CDR2 as SASEGT. Between the trimmed V and J ends, which lost 10 bases and 0 bases, there was a span of 10 bases. This CDR3 spans 14 amino acids.

The chain has TRBV6-1 and TRBJ2-3; tentative D call: TRBD2 (5 bases). The CDR3 covers 15 residues. Germline assignment: CDR1 MNHNS and CDR2 SASEGT. The ends were cut back, 4 bases at V and 0 bases at J, with 11 bases in the middle. CDR3 coding DNA: TGTGCCAGCAGTGGGCAGCGGTCCAGCACAGATACGCAGTATTTT. This translates into CASSGQRSSTDTQYF.

The chain employs TRBV7-9 and TRBJ1-1; tentatively, D is TRBD1 (6 bases). CDR3 size: 14 residues. Trimming removed 6 bases from V and 0 bases from J, with 11 bases in between. From germline, CDR1 is SEHNR and CDR2 FQNEAQ (reference sequence). In nucleotides, the CDR3 is TGTGCCAGCAGTCCCGGGGGCGTGAACACTGAAGCTTTCTTT. The encoded protein is CASSPGGVNTEAFF.

The chain carries TRBV29-1 and TRBJ2-2; no clear D gene. Looked up from germline, CDR1 is SQVTM and CDR2 is ANQGSEA. The V and J ends lost 4 bases and 5 bases respectively, with 11 bases between them. The CDR3 covers 13 residues. CDR3 amino acids: CSVAGSVTGELFF. In DNA, the CDR3 is TGCAGCGTTGCTGGCAGCGTGACCGGGGAGCTGTTTTTT.

The gene calls are TRBV12-3 or TRBV12-4 and TRBJ1-3; D gene unclear. Trimming pared 5 bases from V and 0 bases from J, leaving 5 bases between. The length of the CDR3 is 13 residues. The DNA of the CDR3 is TGTGCCAGCAGTGCAAGCTCTGGAAACACCATATATTTT. It encodes CASSASSGNTIYF.

The sample holds a few counts of this clonotype. The rearrangement uses TRBV6-1 and TRBJ1-3, with D unclear. Trimming took 2 bases from V and 2 from J, leaving 7 bases between them. The germline CDR1 and CDR2 sequences are MNHNS and SASEGT. The CDR3 has 14 amino acids. CDR3 amino acids: CASSENTPGNTIYF. DNA of the CDR3: TGTGCCAGCAGTGAAAACACCCCTGGAAACACCATATATTTT.

The genes are TRBV7-2 and TRBJ2-1; 13 bases agree with TRBD2. In germline, CDR1 is SGHTA, CDR2 FQGNSA. The CDR3 contains 17 residues. The V and J ends lost 0 bases and 4 bases, in that order; junction bases with no gene match: 3. The chain's CDR3 is CASSLAAGLAGYNEQFF. CDR3 nucleotide sequence: TGTGCCAGCAGCTTAGCGGCGGGACTAGCGGGGTACAATGAGCAGTTCTTC.

V is TRBV19 and J is TRBJ1-1; D is perhaps TRBD1 (5 bases). V shed 9 bases and J shed 2 bases, with 13 bases lying between them. The germline V gene encodes CDR1 LNHDA and CDR2 SQIVND (reference sequence). CDR3 size: 13 residues. The DNA for the CDR3 is TGTGCCAGCAGACAGTTCATTAACACTGAAGCTTTCTTT. Its protein product is CASRQFINTEAFF.

This clonotype was detected ten times or more. This rearrangement joins TRBV10-3 to TRBJ2-3, with D unclear. The V end lost 7 bases, the J end lost 6 bases, and 8 bases lay between the germline ends. The germline CDR1 and CDR2 sequences are ENHRY and SYGVKD. The CDR3 is made up of 11 amino acids. The CDR3 region is CAIKALDTQYF. In DNA, the CDR3 is TGTGCCATCAAGGCTCTTGATACGCAGTATTTT.